This T cell receptor beta chain is drawn from a study of T-cell reconstitution after alpha-beta-depleted transplantation in children. This clonotype was recorded a few times. The TCRbeta library incorporated unique molecular identifiers. TCRdb ran MiXCR on the PCR reads and lists one entry per CDR3 protein. The sample includes about 600,000 distinct CDR3 sequences, roughly 10% of them seen just once. The source was PBMCs from the stem cell graft donor, collected from the stem cell graft. The source is a human donor who donated a stem cell graft to a child with acute myeloid leukemia.

The CDR3 loop is CAWKQSYNEQFF. DNA for the CDR3: TGTGCCTGGAAACAGTCCTACAATGAGCAGTTCTTC. This rearrangement joins TRBV30 to TRBJ2-1; D remains unclear. This CDR3 comprises 12 residues. Between the trimmed V and J ends, which lost 4 bases and 1 base, there was a span of 5 bases. Germline-derived CDR1 and CDR2 are GTSNPN and SVGIG (reference sequence).